The clone carrying this TCR beta chain came up many times. Antigen unknown. iRepertoire HTBI primers and Arm-PCR of CDR3 regions built TCR beta libraries. TCRdb recomputed calls from the multiplex PCR reads with MiXCR, one row per CDR3 protein. Found here are about 620,000 distinct CDR3 sequences, approximately 15% of them singletons; the top ten hold roughly 18%. Time point in this sample: newly diagnosed GD, antithyroid drugs for less than 3 months. After RNA was extracted from PBMCs, the TCR library was made from it. This entry is derived from a study of regulatory T cells in long-lasting Graves disease. The length of the CDR3 is 13 residues. Germline CDR1 GTSNPN, CDR2 SVGIG (reference sequence). With 3 bases clipped from V and 3 bases from J, the junction kept 4 bases outside the gene matches. Study-level points and caveats: Small sample size may have lowered accuracy.

These records were also assigned to another study, of T cells in Graves' hyperthyroidism and ophthalmopathy. Per that paper: With the HTBI primer set, the TCR CDR3 went through a first round of RT-PCR. A 13 V-J signature model discriminated ophthalmopathy versus stable hyperthyroidism.

The sequence was obtained from a woman aged 25 to 39 with Graves disease. This chain uses TRBV30 with TRBJ2-7, with 8 bases fitting TRBD1. The starting material was peripheral blood mononuclear cells (PBMCs), obtained at new diagnosis, from a patient treated with antithyroid drugs. CDR3 sequence: CAWRTGANYEQYF. The CDR3 DNA sequence: TGTGCCTGGAGGACAGGGGCTAACTACGAGCAGTACTTC.